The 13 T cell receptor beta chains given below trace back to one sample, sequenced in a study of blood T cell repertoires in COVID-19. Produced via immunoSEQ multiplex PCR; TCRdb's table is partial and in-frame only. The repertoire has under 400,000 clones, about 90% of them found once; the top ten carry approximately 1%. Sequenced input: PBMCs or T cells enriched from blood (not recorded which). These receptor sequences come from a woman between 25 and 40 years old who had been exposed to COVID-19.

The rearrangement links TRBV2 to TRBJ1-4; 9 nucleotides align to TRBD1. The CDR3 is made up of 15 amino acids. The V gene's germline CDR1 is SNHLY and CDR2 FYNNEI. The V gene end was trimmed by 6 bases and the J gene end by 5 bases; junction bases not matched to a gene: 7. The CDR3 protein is CASRDRGWLNEKLFF. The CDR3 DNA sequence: TGTGCCAGCAGGGACAGGGGTTGGTTGAATGAAAAACTGTTTTTT.

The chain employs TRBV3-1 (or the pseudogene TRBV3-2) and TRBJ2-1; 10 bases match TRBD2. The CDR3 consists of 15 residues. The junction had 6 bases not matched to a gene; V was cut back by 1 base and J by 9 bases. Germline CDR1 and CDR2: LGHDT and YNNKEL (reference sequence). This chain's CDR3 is CASSQVSGRAGEQFF. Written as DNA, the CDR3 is TGTGCCAGCAGCCAAGTAAGCGGGAGGGCCGGTGAGCAGTTCTTC.

CDR3 nucleotides: TGCGCCAGCAGCTTGATGTTGCCGGATGGCTACACCTTC. Residues: CASSLMLPDGYTF. The chain links TRBV5-1 to TRBJ1-2; no clear D gene. CDR3 length: 13 residues. V lost 1 base, J lost 6 bases, and 10 bases lay in between. Germline CDR1 SGHRS, CDR2 YFSETQ.

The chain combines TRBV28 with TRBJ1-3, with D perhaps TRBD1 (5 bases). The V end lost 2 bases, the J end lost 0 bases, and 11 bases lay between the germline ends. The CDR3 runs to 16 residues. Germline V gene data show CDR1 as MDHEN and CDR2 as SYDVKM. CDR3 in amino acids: CASSLILRDSGNTIYF. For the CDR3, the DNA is TGTGCCAGCAGTTTAATCCTCAGGGACTCTGGAAACACCATATATTTT.

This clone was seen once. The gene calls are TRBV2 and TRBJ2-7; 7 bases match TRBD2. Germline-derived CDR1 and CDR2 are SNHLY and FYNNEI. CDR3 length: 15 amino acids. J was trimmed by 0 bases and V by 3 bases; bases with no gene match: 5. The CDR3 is CASSDGSGASYEQYF. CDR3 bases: TGTGCCAGCAGTGATGGGAGCGGGGCCTCCTACGAGCAGTACTTC. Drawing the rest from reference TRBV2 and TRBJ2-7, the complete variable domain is EPEVTQTPSHQVTQMGQEVILRCVPISNHLYFYWYRQILGQKVEFLVSFYNNEISEKSEIFDDQFSVERPDGSNFTLKIRSTKLEDSAMYFCASSDGSGASYEQYFGPGTRLTVT.

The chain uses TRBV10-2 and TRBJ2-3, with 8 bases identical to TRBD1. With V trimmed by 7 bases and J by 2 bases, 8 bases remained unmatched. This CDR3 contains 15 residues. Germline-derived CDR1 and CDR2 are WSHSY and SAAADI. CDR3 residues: CASMATGDTTDTQYF. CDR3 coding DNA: TGCGCCAGCATGGCGACAGGGGATACCACAGATACGCAGTATTTT.

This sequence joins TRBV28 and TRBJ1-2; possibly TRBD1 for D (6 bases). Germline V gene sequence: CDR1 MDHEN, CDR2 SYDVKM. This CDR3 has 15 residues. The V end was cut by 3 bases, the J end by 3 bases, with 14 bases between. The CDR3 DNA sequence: TGTGCCAGCAGTTTTGGGGGACAAATTGACTATGGCTACACCTTC. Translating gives CASSFGGQIDYGYTF.

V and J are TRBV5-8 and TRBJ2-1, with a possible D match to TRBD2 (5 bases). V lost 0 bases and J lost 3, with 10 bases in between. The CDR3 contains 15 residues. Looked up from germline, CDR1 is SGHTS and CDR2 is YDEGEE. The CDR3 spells CASSLVAPIYNEQFF. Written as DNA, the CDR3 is TGTGCCAGCAGCTTGGTAGCGCCAATCTACAATGAGCAGTTCTTC.

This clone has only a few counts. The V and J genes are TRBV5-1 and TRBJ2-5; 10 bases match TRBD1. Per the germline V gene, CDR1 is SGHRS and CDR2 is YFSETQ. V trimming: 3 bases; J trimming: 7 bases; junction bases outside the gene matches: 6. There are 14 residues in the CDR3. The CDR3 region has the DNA TGCGCCAGCAGCTCCGGGACAGGGGCGACGACCCAGTACTTC. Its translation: CASSSGTGATTQYF.

The CDR3 region has the DNA TGTGCCAGCAGTTTGAGCGAGGCCAAAAACATTCAGTACTTC. Protein product: CASSLSEAKNIQYF. V and J are TRBV28 and TRBJ2-4; D remains ambiguous. Germline values: CDR1 MDHEN, CDR2 SYDVKM. V lost 3 bases, J lost 1 base, and 7 bases lay in between. The length of the CDR3 is 14 residues.

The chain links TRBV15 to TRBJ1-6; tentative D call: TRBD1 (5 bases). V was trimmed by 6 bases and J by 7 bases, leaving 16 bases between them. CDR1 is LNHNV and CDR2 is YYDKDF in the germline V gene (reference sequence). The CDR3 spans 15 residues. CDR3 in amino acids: CATRPGPEGNSPLHF. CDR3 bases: TGTGCCACCAGGCCAGGGCCAGAAGGGAATTCACCCCTCCACTTT.

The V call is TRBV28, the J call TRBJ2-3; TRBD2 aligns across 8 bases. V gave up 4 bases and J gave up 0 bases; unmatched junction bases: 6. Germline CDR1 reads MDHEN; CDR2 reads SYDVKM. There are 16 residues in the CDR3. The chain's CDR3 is CASSSPAGASTDTQYF. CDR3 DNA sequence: TGTGCCAGCAGTTCCCCAGCGGGAGCTAGCACAGATACGCAGTATTTT.

CDR3 sequence: CSVRDGVLSSYEQYF. The CDR3 coding sequence is TGCAGCGTTCGAGACGGGGTCCTGAGCTCCTACGAGCAGTACTTC. The chain couples TRBV29-1 to TRBJ2-7, with D perhaps matching TRBD2 (5 bases). V was cut by 5 bases and J by 0 bases, with 17 bases left in between. This CDR3 comprises 15 residues. Germline assignment: CDR1 SQVTM and CDR2 ANQGSEA.